This section outlines one T cell receptor (beta chain) sequence together with its context. The table came from immunoSEQ multiplex PCR; TCRdb's copy has only in-frame clones and leaves some out. The sample consists of approximately 32,000 clones, approximately 80% of them appearing once. The data are from a study of PD-L1 blockade in urothelial cancer. At the level of the study: Earlier, patients had received 0 to 3 chemotherapy regimens. The authors examined blood 3 weeks (second dose) and 6 weeks after treatment start.

Patients yielded 1 to 8 samples each, pretreatment and on-treatment. Trimming cost V 6 bases and J 7 bases, with 12 bases left between them. Germline CDR1 and CDR2: SGHDN and FVKESK. There are 12 residues in the CDR3. The clonotype originates from a man in his 70s with urothelial cancer. The V and J genes are TRBV14 and TRBJ1-2, with D unclear. Sample: PBMCs, taken around atezolizumab (anti-PD-L1) treatment. This CDR3 is CASSKTATGYTF. The CDR3, as DNA: TGTGCCAGCAGTAAAACTGCTACTGGCTACACCTTC.